This entry describes one T cell receptor beta chain. Its antigen is still unknown. Base qualities are not recorded, but no much larger clone differs from it by a single base. The same DNA, extracted from blood mononuclear cells, served for both the TCR sequencing and the STAT3 sequencing. The data derive from a study of STAT3 mutations in large granular lymphocyte leukemia (dated by TCRdb to the late 2010s). Notes on the research overall: Roughly half of the T-LGLL patients who were sequenced longitudinally carried canonical activating STAT3 mutations. Over half of the T-LGLL patients were given one or more immunosuppressive therapy regimens, and around 40% of those treated had a hematologic response. Serial deep sequencing of TCRbeta CDR3 and STAT3 was performed in patients with T-cell large granular lymphocyte leukemia to reconstruct clonal hierarchy and dynamics. From an initial cohort of 207 LGL patients, roughly 17 representative T-LGLL cases were selected for longitudinal TCRbeta and STAT3 sequencing. As controls within the study, a couple of patients with natural killer LGL leukemia were also sequenced longitudinally. On average, sequencing was done at around 4 time points per patient, with the number of samplings ranging from 2 to 8. Overall study outcomes, separate from this receptor: At least one immunodominant TCRbeta clonotype was present in every T-LGLL patient, and multiple immunodominant subclonotypes appeared in about half of the T-LGLL patients. Linking therapy response to changes in TCR clonal burden was complicated by variable intervals between samplings and by differing treatment regimens. The burden of the dominant TCR clone was higher than the STAT3 mutant burden in several patients, which suggests that the STAT3 mutation arose secondarily inside a clone that had already expanded. In 6 of 18 patients, TCR clonotype switching occurred after therapy, and every newly emerging clone was STAT3 wild type. Because no samples were available when a clone first appeared, clonal expansion was inferred from samplings taken at other points. Since codominant clonotypes persisted in some patients, a small but highly pathogenic clone may have gone undetected.

TCRbeta libraries were sequenced on an Illumina MiSeq, averaging roughly 40,000 productive templates per sample. Multiplex PCR amplification was used to generate TCRbeta CDR3 libraries with the immunoSEQ assay. Per the source publication's procedure: Repertoire diversity was calculated as previously defined, with values near 0 taken to indicate extremely monoclonal samples. TCRdb took this table from immuneACCESS and kept in-frame rearrangements with V and J called. Such tables lack part of the clones; where checked against another copy, unresolved V genes explain under half of the gap, and the rest is unexplained. The V and J calls and clone size were taken over from that table, and D and trimming were inferred from the DNA. Recorded for this sample are around 17,000 clones; 84% of them occurred a single time. The ten largest clones capture roughly 8.6% of the sample. CDR1 and CDR2 are read off the germline V gene as WSHSY and SAAADI. The CDR3 runs 13 amino acids, cysteine and phenylalanine included. The entry retains the CDR3 DNA only, 39 bases that are in frame from base 1. Trimming removed 4 bases from V and 2 bases from J, leaving 6 bases between the germline ends.

The V and J genes are TRBV10-2 and TRBJ1-5; the D gene is not confidently resolved. This clonotype originated in a man over 45 with T-cell large granular lymphocyte leukemia. Some clones in this sample may be carry-over from other donors' samples. The age is the age at diagnosis. Sequencing was performed on peripheral blood mononuclear cells. The DNA sequence is given as TGCGCCAGCAGTGGGCAGGGCAATCAGCCCCAGCATTTT. This encodes CASSGQGNQPQHF.